Below are 30 T cell receptor beta chains sequenced from a single sample in a study of identical twins. TCRdb analysed the 5' RACE reads with MiXCR anew, one entry per CDR3 protein. The repertoire has hundreds of thousands of distinct CDR3 sequences, around 6% of them found once; the top ten carry roughly 1.8%. The sample consisted of naive T cells sorted from blood. Every receptor here comes from a man between 18 and 29 years old in good health.

This clonotype was counted a few times. The CDR3 DNA reads as TGCGCCAGCAGCACGCGACAGGGGGATCAGCCCCAGCATTTT. This encodes CASSTRQGDQPQHF. This chain uses TRBV4-1 with TRBJ1-5; TRBD1 matches at 9 bases. Germline CDR1 and CDR2: MGHRA and YSYEKL. V gave up 5 bases and J gave up 5 bases; unmatched junction bases: 4. The CDR3 is 14 amino acids.

This clonotype occurred a few times. J is TRBJ1-4 and V is TRBV4-3; no clear D gene. CDR1 and CDR2 (germline): LGHNA, YSLEER. The CDR3 runs to 16 residues. V lost 0 bases and J lost 4, with 12 bases in between. The CDR3 reads CASSQDPAADNEKLFF. CDR3 DNA sequence: TGCGCCAGCAGCCAAGATCCAGCTGCAGATAATGAAAAACTGTTTTTT.

This clonotype was detected ten times or more. J is TRBJ1-1 and V is TRBV20-1; D is ambiguous. Trimming cost V 1 base and J 0 bases, with 9 bases left between them. Germline lookup yields CDR1 DFQATT and CDR2 SNEGSKA (reference sequence). The CDR3 is 14 amino acids. The CDR3 sequence: CSARGGAVNTEAFF. The CDR3 DNA reads TGCAGTGCTAGAGGCGGAGCGGTGAACACTGAAGCTTTCTTT.

This chain connects TRBV4-1 to TRBJ1-3; no clear D gene. The CDR3 extends over 17 amino acids. CDR1 is MGHRA and CDR2 is YSYEKL in the germline V gene. Between the trimmed V and J ends, which lost 0 bases and 3 bases, there was a span of 15 bases. Here the CDR3 reads CASSQDLPRGGGNTIYF. The CDR3 region has the DNA TGCGCCAGCAGCCAAGATCTGCCCCGGGGTGGTGGAAACACCATATATTTT.

This clonotype was seen many times. V and J are TRBV20-1 and TRBJ2-1; 14 bases map to TRBD2. The junction had 7 bases not matched to a gene; V was cut back by 3 bases and J by 9 bases. Germline V gene sequence: CDR1 DFQATT, CDR2 SNEGSKA (reference sequence). The CDR3 is 15 residues long. CDR3 nucleotide sequence: TGCAGTGCTAGCCCGACTAGCGGGAGGGCCCCTGAGCAGTTCTTC. It specifies CSASPTSGRAPEQFF.

This clonotype was counted only a few times. V usage is TRBV9 and J usage is TRBJ2-3; no reliable D call. Per germline, CDR1 SGDLS and CDR2 YYNGEE. V dropped 0 bases and J dropped 1 base, with 6 bases sitting between them. This CDR3 contains 14 residues. CDR3 nucleotides: TGTGCCAGCAGCGTAGCAACGGGCACAGATACGCAGTATTTT. It specifies CASSVATGTDTQYF.

The V call is TRBV7-2, the J call TRBJ2-5, with D perhaps TRBD2 (5 bases). Trimming cost V 0 bases and J 5 bases, with 13 bases left between them. The CDR3 has 15 amino acids. Germline assignment: CDR1 SGHTA and CDR2 FQGNSA. The CDR3: CASSLAAGERETQYF. In DNA, the CDR3 is TGTGCCAGCAGCTTAGCGGCAGGAGAGCGGGAGACCCAGTACTTC. Complete variable domain (other parts from reference TRBV7-2 and TRBJ2-5): GAGVSQSPSNKVTEKGKDVELRCDPISGHTALYWYRQSLGQGLEFLIYFQGNSAPDKSGLPSDRFSAERTGGSVSTLTIQRTQQEDSAVYLCASSLAAGERETQYFGPGTRLLVL.

This clonotype has a count of ten or more. V and J are TRBV5-5 and TRBJ1-1; unclear D gene. Trimming removed 5 bases from V and 1 base from J, with 12 bases in between. CDR1 and CDR2 from the germline V gene are SGHKS and YYEKEE (reference sequence). This CDR3 has 14 amino acids. CDR3: CASSNRGPNTEAFF. The CDR3 nucleotides read TGTGCCAGCAGTAACCGAGGACCGAACACTGAAGCTTTCTTT.

This clonotype was seen only a few times. This chain connects TRBV4-2 to TRBJ2-1, with D perhaps TRBD1 (6 bases). This CDR3 spans 15 amino acids. The germline CDR1 and CDR2 sequences are LGHNA and YNFKEQ. Trimming took off 4 bases at V and 6 bases at J, with 16 bases between the two ends. The CDR3 DNA reads TGTGCCAGCAGCCCTTCAGGGGCACGGGGCAATGAGCAGTTCTTC. Its translation: CASSPSGARGNEQFF.

There are a few counts of this clonotype. In DNA form, the CDR3 reads TGTGCCAGCCTTAGCGGAGCATACAATGAGCAGTTCTTC. Translated: CASLSGAYNEQFF. The chain links TRBV12-3 or TRBV12-4 to TRBJ2-1; possible D gene TRBD2, 6 bases. The CDR3 totals 13 residues. V lost 8 bases and J 4 bases, leaving 12 bases between the germline ends.

This clonotype was counted ten times or more. V is TRBV12-3 or TRBV12-4 and J is TRBJ2-7; either TRBD1 or TRBD2 may fit D (5 bases each). The CDR3 sequence is 14 residues long. Trimming left V 2 bases short and J 2 bases short, with 10 bases between. The CDR3 reads CASSLIWDPYEQYF. Here the CDR3 DNA reads TGTGCCAGCAGTTTAATCTGGGACCCCTACGAGCAGTACTTC.

This clonotype showed up many times. The V and J genes are TRBV20-1 and TRBJ2-3, with TRBD1 identical over 9 bases. This CDR3 contains 22 residues. Germline CDR1 and CDR2: DFQATT and SNEGSKA (reference sequence). Trimming cost V 0 bases and J 0 bases; bases outside gene matches: 22. Here the CDR3 reads CSARDPPVVGTGTLRSTDTQYF. CDR3 nucleotides: TGCAGTGCTAGAGATCCGCCTGTCGTTGGGACAGGGACCCTCCGAAGCACAGATACGCAGTATTTT.

The V call is TRBV2, the J call TRBJ2-7; TRBD2 aligns across 7 bases. V trimming: 6 bases; J trimming: 2 bases; junction bases outside the gene matches: 10. The CDR3 is 15 residues long. Germline CDR1 SNHLY, CDR2 FYNNEI. As DNA, the CDR3 is TGTGCCAGCAGGGAAAGGGAGGGGCTTACCTACGAGCAGTACTTC. Protein product: CASREREGLTYEQYF.

The J gene is TRBJ2-7, the V gene TRBV7-9; TRBD2 agrees at 7 bases. V trimming: 3 bases; J trimming: 4 bases; junction bases outside the gene matches: 12. This CDR3 has 16 residues. Germline lookup yields CDR1 SEHNR and CDR2 FQNEAQ (reference sequence). CDR3 amino acids: CASSFGGTPSGYEQYV. CDR3 nucleotide sequence: TGTGCCAGCAGCTTCGGGGGAACGCCTAGCGGATACGAGCAGTACGTC.

The table lists this clonotype with a few counts. This chain uses TRBV10-3 with TRBJ2-1; TRBD2 aligns across 9 bases. The CDR3 is 17 amino acids. Germline V gene sequence: CDR1 ENHRY, CDR2 SYGVKD. V was pared by 2 bases and J by 4 bases, with 9 bases of the junction left unmatched. The CDR3 spells CAISENKGSGGYNEQFF. As DNA, the CDR3 is TGTGCCATCAGTGAGAACAAGGGTAGCGGGGGTTACAATGAGCAGTTCTTC.

This clonotype was seen many times. CDR3 loop: CAIRDGTYEQYF. The CDR3 region has the DNA TGTGCCATCAGGGACGGAACCTACGAGCAGTACTTC. The V and J genes are TRBV10-3 and TRBJ2-7; D is unresolved. The V and J ends lost 6 bases and 2 bases respectively, with 8 bases between them. The CDR3 sequence is 12 residues long. CDR1 and CDR2 from the germline V gene are ENHRY and SYGVKD.

The gene calls are TRBV21-1 and TRBJ2-7; the D call TRBD2 from the table was never checked on the DNA. TRBV21-1 is labeled a pseudogene. The CDR3 runs 15 residues. The CDR3 region has the DNA TGTGCCAGCAGCAATCAAAGACTAGCGGGCTACGAGCAGTACTTC. Amino acid sequence: CASSNQRLAGYEQYF.

This clonotype showed up just a few times. CDR3 in amino acids: CASSSRRDRVGANVLTF. The CDR3 DNA reads TGTGCCAGCAGTTCACGCCGGGACAGGGTCGGGGCCAACGTCCTGACTTTC. The chain has TRBV6-5 and TRBJ2-6; 9 bases match TRBD1. The trim removed 4 bases at V and 4 bases at J, leaving 8 bases unmatched. CDR3 length: 17 amino acids. Germline CDR1 reads MNHEY; CDR2 reads SVGAGI.

The chain has TRBV12-3 or TRBV12-4 and TRBJ1-4; D ambiguous. The V end was cut by 1 base, the J end by 8 bases, with 8 bases between. The CDR3 covers 13 residues. The DNA for the CDR3 is TGTGCCAGCAGTTTAGACACTCGAGAAAAACTGTTTTTT. Protein: CASSLDTREKLFF.

Ten or more counts support this clonotype. The V call is TRBV29-1, the J call TRBJ1-2; D might be TRBD1 (6 bases). The CDR3 is made up of 12 amino acids. V was trimmed by 6 bases and J by 7 bases, leaving 15 bases between them. Germline V lookup: CDR1 SQVTM, CDR2 ANQGSEA. The CDR3 DNA is TGCAGCGTCCTTGGAGGGGGGTTTGGCTACACCTTC. This translates into CSVLGGGFGYTF.

Ten or more counts support this clonotype. This chain connects TRBV20-1 to TRBJ2-7, with D possibly being TRBD1 (6 bases). Germline CDR1 is DFQATT and CDR2 is SNEGSKA (reference sequence). Trimming pared 3 bases from V and 4 bases from J, leaving 13 bases between. The CDR3 is 13 residues long. CDR3 sequence: CSASHRADYEQYF. For the CDR3, the DNA is TGCAGTGCTAGTCACAGGGCGGATTACGAGCAGTACTTC.

This clonotype has a count of ten or more. This chain links TRBV6-1 with TRBJ1-5, with 8 bases matching TRBD1. The V gene's germline CDR1 is MNHNS and CDR2 SASEGT. This CDR3 has 14 residues. V lost 3 bases to trimming and J lost 7 bases; unmatched junction nucleotides: 5. DNA for the CDR3: TGTGCCAGCAGTGAGACTCAGGGGGCGCAGCCCCAGCATTTT. Its translation is CASSETQGAQPQHF.

This clonotype was seen only a few times. This sequence joins TRBV6-2 or TRBV6-3 and TRBJ2-6, with 8 bases matching TRBD1. CDR3 length: 16 residues. V shed 3 bases and J 3 bases; nucleotides not matched to a gene: 4. CDR1 and CDR2 (germline): MNHEY, SVGEGT. CDR3 amino acids: CASSYQGARGANVLTF. In DNA form, the CDR3 reads TGTGCCAGCAGTTATCAGGGGGCGCGTGGGGCCAACGTCCTGACTTTC.

Many counts were recorded for this clonotype. This chain joins TRBV27 and TRBJ2-1; no firm D call. The CDR3 is 17 residues long. Trimming pared 5 bases from V and 4 bases from J, leaving 21 bases between. Germline values: CDR1 MNHEY, CDR2 SMNVEV (reference sequence). CDR3 DNA: TGTGCCAGCAGTCCAGAAACGGGCAGGCTTCCTTACAATGAGCAGTTCTTC. It is translated as CASSPETGRLPYNEQFF.

This clonotype has ten or more counts. The V gene is TRBV9, the J gene TRBJ2-2; 15 bases agree with TRBD2. The trim removed 0 bases at V and 8 bases at J, leaving 11 bases unmatched. The CDR3 consists of 19 residues. Germline values: CDR1 SGDLS, CDR2 YYNGEE. CDR3 protein: CASSVEVGLAGGFSGELFF. CDR3 sequence (DNA): TGTGCCAGCAGCGTAGAGGTGGGACTAGCGGGAGGATTTTCGGGGGAGCTGTTTTTT.

This clonotype showed up just a few times. The rearrangement uses TRBV7-9 and TRBJ2-1; D is perhaps TRBD1 (6 bases). CDR1 is SEHNR, CDR2 FQNEAQ, per germline (reference sequence). Trimming stripped 4 bases from V and 6 bases from J, with 10 bases between. CDR3 length: 13 residues. The CDR3 reads CASSSPRGNEQFF. The CDR3 DNA reads TGTGCCAGCAGCTCCCCCAGGGGCAATGAGCAGTTCTTC.

The chain combines TRBV5-1 with TRBJ1-4, with D possibly TRBD1 on 6 matching bases. The CDR3 is 16 residues long. Germline CDR1 and CDR2: SGHRS and YFSETQ. V was shortened by 4 bases and J by 1 base, with 14 bases between the two germline ends. The DNA of the CDR3 is TGCGCCAGCAGCGACGGCAGGGGATTAACTAATGAAAAACTGTTTTTT. Translated: CASSDGRGLTNEKLFF.

This rearrangement joins TRBV7-8 to TRBJ1-1; D not resolved. Per the germline V gene, CDR1 is SGHVS and CDR2 is FQNEAQ. The length of the CDR3 is 15 residues. The V gene lost 3 bases and the J gene lost 1 base, with 12 bases spanning the gap. CDR3: CASSLGLLANTEAFF. The CDR3 bases are TGTGCCAGCAGCTTGGGTCTTCTCGCGAACACTGAAGCTTTCTTT.

This clonotype was found a few times. The chain uses TRBV4-2 and TRBJ2-3; 11 nucleotides line up with TRBD2. The CDR3 consists of 20 residues. With 0 bases clipped from V and 0 bases from J, the junction kept 11 bases outside the gene matches. Looked up from germline, CDR1 is LGHNA and CDR2 is YNFKEQ. CDR3 nucleotides: TGTGCCAGCAGCCAAGATCAACTAGCGGGAGAGAGTGCTAGCACAGATACGCAGTATTTT. It translates to CASSQDQLAGESASTDTQYF.

There are a few counts of this clonotype. This sequence joins TRBV7-8 and TRBJ1-4; no firm D call. This CDR3 is 16 amino acids long. The germline V gene has CDR1 SGHVS and CDR2 FQNEAQ. With 1 base removed from V and 1 base from J, the gap between germline ends came to 10 bases. The CDR3 here is CASSLGALGTNEKLFF. The CDR3 DNA reads as TGTGCCAGCAGCTTAGGTGCCTTGGGAACTAATGAAAAACTGTTTTTT. Combining the CDR3 with reference TRBV7-8 and TRBJ1-4 gives the whole variable domain GAGVSQSPRYKVAKRGQDVALRCDPISGHVSLFWYQQALGQGPEFLTYFQNEAQLDKSGLPSDRFFAERPEGSVSTLKIQRTQQEDSAVYLCASSLGALGTNEKLFFGSGTQLSVL.